The following is a TCR beta chain sequence with its context. Its matching antigen is unknown. Germline V gives CDR1 SNHLY, CDR2 FYNNEI. V lost 7 bases, J lost 4 bases, and 4 bases stayed unmatched. There are 13 residues in the CDR3. The sample originates from a study of a mutant IDH1 vaccine in newly diagnosed glioma. Study summary: Patients got their first vaccination 4-6 weeks after radiotherapy alone, or with temozolomide cycles.

Time point defined: week 5, during vaccination. Every vaccination contained 300 ug of the mutant IDH1 20-mer peptide and was paired with topical imiquimod. New astrocytomas of WHO grade 3 or 4 that were IDH1-mutant and ATRX-lost were found in the donors. Profiling relied on immunoSEQ multiplex PCR, and the TCRdb table lists in-frame clones only, not all of them. This table holds roughly 60,000 clones, 84% found once. Material: PBMCs, obtained from a glioma patient whose treatment included an IDH1 peptide vaccine. The chain links TRBV2 to TRBJ1-3; 7 bases map to TRBD1. This TCR was sampled from a woman aged 50 to 65 with glioma. The CDR3 DNA sequence: TGTGCCAGCACTAGGGGACAGGGAAACACCATATATTTT. Translation: CASTRGQGNTIYF.